This passage covers 22 T cell receptor beta chains from one sample sequenced in a study of PD-L1 blockade in urothelial cancer. The time point: pretreatment peripheral blood. Data came from immunoSEQ multiplex PCR; TCRdb stores just in-frame clones and leaves some out. The table lists 49,000 or so clones, 70% to 80% of them singletons, with roughly a tenth in the top ten. This sample comprised PBMCs, obtained around atezolizumab (anti-PD-L1) treatment. Receptor source: a man aged 65-85 years with urothelial cancer.

J is TRBJ2-1 and V is TRBV19, with a weak D call TRBD1 (5 bases). From germline, CDR1 is LNHDA and CDR2 SQIVND (reference sequence). Trimming cost V 3 bases and J 9 bases, with 15 bases left between them. The CDR3 is 14 residues long. The CDR3 reads CASSIGAGLGEQFF. DNA of the CDR3: TGTGCCAGTAGTATCGGAGCAGGGCTGGGTGAGCAGTTCTTC.

The chain carries TRBV9 and TRBJ1-2; TRBD1 might be the D (6 bases). V was cut by 4 bases and J by 2 bases, with 15 bases left in between. Germline-derived CDR1 and CDR2 are SGDLS and YYNGEE. This CDR3 is 15 amino acids long. DNA for the CDR3: TGTGCCAGCAGCCCCCCCGGACAGCAGAACTATGGCTACACCTTC. Translated: CASSPPGQQNYGYTF. Supplemented by reference TRBV9 and TRBJ1-2, the full variable domain reads DSGVTQTPKHLITATGQRVTLRCSPRSGDLSVYWYQQSLDQGLQFLIQYYNGEERAKGNILERFSAQQFPDLHSELNLSSLELGDSALYFCASSPPGQQNYGYTFGSGTRLTVV.

The genes are TRBV15 and TRBJ2-7; D may be TRBD1 (6 bases). This CDR3 comprises 14 residues. The germline V gene has CDR1 LNHNV and CDR2 YYDKDF (reference sequence). The V and J ends lost 0 bases and 4 bases respectively, with 10 bases between them. CDR3 nucleotide sequence: TGTGCCACCAGCAGAGATCAGGGGCTATACGAGCAGTACTTC. Translation: CATSRDQGLYEQYF.

The V gene is TRBV11-3, the J gene TRBJ2-2; D is possibly TRBD2 (6 bases). Germline V gene data show CDR1 as SGHNT and CDR2 as YENEEA. The V end lost 4 bases, the J end lost 4 bases, and 10 bases lay between the germline ends. The CDR3 length is 14 residues. The CDR3 DNA sequence: TGTGCCAGCAGCTCAGAGGGAGGCACCGGGGAGCTGTTTTTT. Protein product: CASSSEGGTGELFF.

The rearrangement joins TRBV6-5 to TRBJ1-1; 9 bases match TRBD1. Trimming at V came to 5 bases and at J to 5 bases, leaving 6 bases not matched to a gene. The CDR3 covers 14 residues. The germline V gene has CDR1 MNHEY and CDR2 SVGAGI. The CDR3 nucleotides read TGTGCCAGCAGTCCCGGGACAGGGAGGACTGAAGCTTTCTTT. Encoded protein: CASSPGTGRTEAFF.

The chain employs TRBV28 and TRBJ2-7; 14 bases align to TRBD2. The germline CDR1 and CDR2 sequences are MDHEN and SYDVKM. Trimming at V came to 6 bases and at J to 5 bases, leaving 12 bases not matched to a gene. CDR3 length: 17 residues. CDR3 loop: CASSSGSAGLAGDEQYF. Written as DNA, the CDR3 is TGTGCCAGCAGCTCAGGGAGTGCGGGACTAGCGGGAGACGAGCAGTACTTC. Full variable domain (remainder filled in from reference TRBV28 and TRBJ2-7): DVKVTQSSRYLVKRTGEKVFLECVQDMDHENMFWYRQDPGLGLRLIYFSYDVKMKEKGDIPEGYSVSREKKERFSLILESASTNQTSMYLCASSSGSAGLAGDEQYFGPGTRLTVT.

This clone was seen repeatedly, ten times or more. The V call is TRBV5-1, the J call TRBJ1-1, with 9 bases identical to TRBD1. The CDR3 runs to 15 residues. CDR1 SGHRS and CDR2 YFSETQ come from the germline V gene. Unmatched junction bases numbered 8, after V lost 4 bases and J lost 4 bases. CDR3 amino acids: CASSGHTGGVTEAFF. The CDR3 region has the DNA TGCGCCAGCAGCGGCCATACAGGGGGCGTCACTGAAGCTTTCTTT. The full variable domain, rest sourced from reference TRBV5-1 and TRBJ1-1, is KAGVTQTPRYLIKTRGQQVTLSCSPISGHRSVSWYQQTPGQGLQFLFEYFSETQRNKGNFPGRFSGRQFSNSRSEMNVSTLELGDSALYLCASSGHTGGVTEAFFGQGTRLTVV.

The chain couples TRBV2 to TRBJ1-5, with a weak D call TRBD1 (5 bases). Trimming stripped 0 bases from V and 5 bases from J, with 20 bases between. The CDR3 spans 18 residues. Germline lookup yields CDR1 SNHLY and CDR2 FYNNEI. The CDR3 region is CASSEAQGVNLWDQPQHF. The CDR3 DNA reads as TGTGCCAGCAGTGAAGCTCAGGGTGTAAATTTATGGGATCAGCCCCAGCATTTT. Drawing the rest from reference TRBV2 and TRBJ1-5, the complete variable domain is EPEVTQTPSHQVTQMGQEVILRCVPISNHLYFYWYRQILGQKVEFLVSFYNNEISEKSEIFDDQFSVERPDGSNFTLKIRSTKLEDSAMYFCASSEAQGVNLWDQPQHFGDGTRLSIL.

V gene TRBV9 combines with J gene TRBJ2-3; 7 bases are a match to TRBD1. The CDR3 length is 15 residues. V trimming: 3 bases; J trimming: 2 bases; junction bases outside the gene matches: 6. Per germline, CDR1 SGDLS and CDR2 YYNGEE. Here the CDR3 reads CASSEQGTSTDTQYF. For the CDR3, the DNA is TGTGCCAGCAGCGAACAGGGGACCTCCACAGATACGCAGTATTTT.

The CDR3 here is CASSPRAGSPGTGYTDTQYF. The CDR3 bases are TGTGCCAGCTCACCACGAGCGGGCAGCCCAGGGACGGGATACACAGATACGCAGTATTTT. The V call is TRBV18, the J call TRBJ2-3, with D possibly being TRBD2 (6 bases). Germline V gene data show CDR1 as KGHSH and CDR2 as LQKENI. The CDR3 totals 20 residues. The ends were cut back, 1 base at V and 2 bases at J, with 25 bases in the middle.

This sequence joins TRBV27 and TRBJ2-2; TRBD2 might be the D (6 bases). The CDR3 has 15 residues. Germline loops: CDR1 MNHEY, CDR2 SMNVEV (reference sequence). V shed 2 bases and J shed 7 bases, with 14 bases lying between them. The CDR3 reads CASSLMGGKVGELFF. DNA of the CDR3: TGTGCCAGCAGTTTAATGGGCGGGAAGGTCGGGGAGCTGTTTTTT.

The chain has TRBV28 and TRBJ2-5, with 9 positions matching TRBD2. Trimming took 4 bases from V and 2 from J; bases not matched to a gene: 17. The CDR3 has 19 residues. The germline gives CDR1 MDHEN, CDR2 SYDVKM. The CDR3 region has the DNA TGTGCCAGCAGTTCCGTCCTCGGGGCTAGCGGGAAGCAACAAGAGACCCAGTACTTC. It codes for CASSSVLGASGKQQETQYF.

The chain recombines TRBV28 with TRBJ2-7; 7 nucleotides match TRBD1. J gave up 3 bases and V 6 bases, and 20 bases lay outside the gene matches. Per germline, CDR1 MDHEN and CDR2 SYDVKM. The CDR3 loop spans 18 amino acids. CDR3 nucleotides: TGTGCCAGCAGAGGGGACAGACCCGCCCCGGTGGGGTTCTACGAGCAGTACTTC. This translates into CASRGDRPAPVGFYEQYF.

This chain connects TRBV30 to TRBJ1-2, with unresolved D. CDR1 is GTSNPN and CDR2 is SVGIG in the germline V gene (reference sequence). This CDR3 is built from 14 residues. V was pared by 1 base and J by 4 bases, with 13 bases between. The CDR3 DNA follows: TGTGCCTGGAGTGATCGACCGGACTCCTATGGCTACACCTTC. Its protein product is CAWSDRPDSYGYTF.

The chain joins TRBV10-2 to TRBJ1-5; D is uncertain. V was shortened by 3 bases and J by 0 bases, with 3 bases between the two germline ends. The CDR3 spans 13 residues. Germline V gene data show CDR1 as WSHSY and CDR2 as SAAADI. The CDR3 here is CASSEHSNQPQHF. DNA for the CDR3: TGCGCCAGCAGTGAACATAGCAATCAGCCCCAGCATTTT.

This clone was observed a few times. CDR3: CASSFDRGHYEQYF. CDR3 DNA sequence: TGTGCCAGCAGCTTCGACAGGGGTCACTACGAGCAGTACTTC. The chain links TRBV11-1 to TRBJ2-7, with TRBD1 matching 8 bases. This CDR3 has 14 residues. Germline CDR1 is SGHAT and CDR2 is FQDESV (reference sequence). V was pared by 3 bases and J by 3 bases, with 4 bases of the junction left unmatched.

V gene TRBV6-5 combines with J gene TRBJ1-2, with D tentatively TRBD1 (6 bases). Germline V gives CDR1 MNHEY, CDR2 SVGAGI. The CDR3 runs to 15 residues. Trimming shortened V by 0 bases and J by 6 bases, and 14 bases separated the two germline ends. CDR3 in amino acids: CASSYSIGGSDGYTF. The CDR3, as DNA: TGTGCCAGCAGTTACTCGATTGGGGGCAGCGATGGCTACACCTTC.

V gene TRBV30 combines with J gene TRBJ1-1, with D perhaps TRBD1 (5 bases). V was clipped by 5 bases and J by 1 base, with 14 bases between them. In germline, CDR1 is GTSNPN, CDR2 SVGIG (reference sequence). The CDR3 totals 14 residues. CDR3 sequence (DNA): TGTGCCTGGTTGCTGGACACTACGAACACTGAAGCTTTCTTT. It translates to CAWLLDTTNTEAFF.

V and J are TRBV10-3 and TRBJ2-6, with D possibly TRBD2 on 6 matching bases. Germline V lookup: CDR1 ENHRY, CDR2 SYGVKD. The CDR3 loop spans 15 amino acids. Trimming shortened V by 3 bases and J by 2 bases, and 8 bases separated the two germline ends. This chain's CDR3 is CAISEGRTGANVLTF. CDR3 sequence (DNA): TGTGCCATCAGTGAAGGGAGGACTGGGGCCAACGTCCTGACTTTC.

In its sample, this clone is medium-sized. This rearrangement joins TRBV29-1 to TRBJ1-5; TRBD1 agrees at 7 bases. Germline V gene sequence: CDR1 SQVTM, CDR2 ANQGSEA. There are 14 residues in the CDR3. The V gene end was trimmed by 6 bases and the J gene end by 1 base; junction bases not matched to a gene: 6. DNA of the CDR3: TGCAGCGTCACAGGGGTTGAAAGCAATCAGCCCCAGCATTTT. It is translated as CSVTGVESNQPQHF. The full variable domain, its missing parts supplied by reference TRBV29-1 and TRBJ1-5, is SAVISQKPSRDICQRGTSLTIQCQVDSQVTMMFWYRQQPGQSLTLIATANQGSEATYESGFVIDKFPISRPNLTFSTLTVSNMSPEDSSIYLCSVTGVESNQPQHFGDGTRLSIL.

This clone was counted only a few times. The rearrangement links TRBV7-9 to TRBJ1-1, with 8 bases identical to TRBD1. Germline V gene data show CDR1 as SEHNR and CDR2 as FQNEAQ (reference sequence). The CDR3 is 14 residues long. The V gene end was trimmed by 5 bases and the J gene end by 5 bases; junction bases not matched to a gene: 7. As DNA, the CDR3 is TGTGCCAGCAGCCGGACAGGGAGTGTTACTGAAGCTTTCTTT. Residues: CASSRTGSVTEAFF.

This chain joins TRBV5-1 and TRBJ1-1, with 11 bases identical to TRBD1. Germline V gives CDR1 SGHRS, CDR2 YFSETQ. The V gene end was trimmed by 2 bases and the J gene end by 4 bases; junction bases not matched to a gene: 13. The CDR3 runs 18 residues. The CDR3 loop reads CASSFTTGQGGSGTEAFF. CDR3 bases: TGCGCCAGCAGCTTTACCACGGGACAGGGGGGCTCGGGCACTGAAGCTTTCTTT. The full variable domain, with the rest looked up from reference TRBV5-1 and TRBJ1-1, is KAGVTQTPRYLIKTRGQQVTLSCSPISGHRSVSWYQQTPGQGLQFLFEYFSETQRNKGNFPGRFSGRQFSNSRSEMNVSTLELGDSALYLCASSFTTGQGGSGTEAFFGQGTRLTVV.